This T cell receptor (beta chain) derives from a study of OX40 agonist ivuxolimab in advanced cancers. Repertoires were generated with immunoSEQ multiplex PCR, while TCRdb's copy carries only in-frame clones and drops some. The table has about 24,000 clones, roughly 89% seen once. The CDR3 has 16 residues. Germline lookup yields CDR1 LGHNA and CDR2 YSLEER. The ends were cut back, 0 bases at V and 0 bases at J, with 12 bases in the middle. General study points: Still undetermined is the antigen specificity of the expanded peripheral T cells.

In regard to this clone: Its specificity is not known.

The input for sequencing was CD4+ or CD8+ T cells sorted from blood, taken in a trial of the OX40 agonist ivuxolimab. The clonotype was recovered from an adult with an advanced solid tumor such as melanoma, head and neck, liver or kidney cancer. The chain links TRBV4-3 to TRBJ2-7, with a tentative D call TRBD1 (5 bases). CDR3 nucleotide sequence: TGCGCCAGCAGCCAAGACAGGGCCAGCTTCTCCTACGAGCAGTACTTC. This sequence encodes CASSQDRASFSYEQYF.